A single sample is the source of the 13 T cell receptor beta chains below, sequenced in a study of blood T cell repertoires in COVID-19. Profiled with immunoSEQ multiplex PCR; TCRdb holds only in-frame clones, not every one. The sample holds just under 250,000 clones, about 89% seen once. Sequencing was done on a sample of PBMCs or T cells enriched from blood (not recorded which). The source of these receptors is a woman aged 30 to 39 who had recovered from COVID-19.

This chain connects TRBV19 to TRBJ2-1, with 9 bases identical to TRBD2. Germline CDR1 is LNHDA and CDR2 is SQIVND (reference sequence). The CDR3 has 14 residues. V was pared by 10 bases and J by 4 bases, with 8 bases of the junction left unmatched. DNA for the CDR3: TGTGCCACAAGACTAGCGGAGGCGTACAATGAGCAGTTCTTC. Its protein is CATRLAEAYNEQFF.

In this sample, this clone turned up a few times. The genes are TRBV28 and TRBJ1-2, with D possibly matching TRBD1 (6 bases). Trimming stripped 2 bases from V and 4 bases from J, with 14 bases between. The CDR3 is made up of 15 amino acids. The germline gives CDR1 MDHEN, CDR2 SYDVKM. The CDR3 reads CASSLSIGGAYGYTF. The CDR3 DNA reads TGTGCCAGCAGTTTAAGTATAGGGGGGGCCTATGGCTACACCTTC.

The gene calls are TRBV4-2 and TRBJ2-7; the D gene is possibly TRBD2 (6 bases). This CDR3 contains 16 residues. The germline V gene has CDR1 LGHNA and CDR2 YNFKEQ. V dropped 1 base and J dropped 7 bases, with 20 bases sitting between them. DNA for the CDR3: TGTGCCAGCAGCCAAGTTGGAAGTCCTAGCGTGGGGGAGCAGTACTTC. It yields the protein CASSQVGSPSVGEQYF.

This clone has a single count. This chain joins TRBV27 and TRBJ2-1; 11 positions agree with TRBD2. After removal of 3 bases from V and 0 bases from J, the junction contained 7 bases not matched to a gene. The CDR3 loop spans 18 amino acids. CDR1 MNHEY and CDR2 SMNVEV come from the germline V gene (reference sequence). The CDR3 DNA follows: TGTGCCAGCAGTTTGTGGGTAACTAGCGGGAGCTCCTACAATGAGCAGTTCTTC. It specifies CASSLWVTSGSSYNEQFF.

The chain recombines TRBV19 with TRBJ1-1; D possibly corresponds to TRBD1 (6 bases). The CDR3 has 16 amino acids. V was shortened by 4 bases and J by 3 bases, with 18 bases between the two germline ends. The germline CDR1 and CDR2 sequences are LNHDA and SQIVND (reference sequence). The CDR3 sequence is CASSKPSTGTYTEAFF. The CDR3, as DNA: TGTGCCAGTAGTAAACCTTCTACAGGGACCTACACTGAAGCTTTCTTT.

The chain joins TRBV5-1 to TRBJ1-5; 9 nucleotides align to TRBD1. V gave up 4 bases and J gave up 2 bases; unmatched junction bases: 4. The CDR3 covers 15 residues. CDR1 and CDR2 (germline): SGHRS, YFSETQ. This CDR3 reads CASSPGQGGNQPQHF. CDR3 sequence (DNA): TGCGCCAGCAGCCCGGGACAGGGAGGCAATCAGCCCCAGCATTTT. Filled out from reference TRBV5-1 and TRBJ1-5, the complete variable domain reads KAGVTQTPRYLIKTRGQQVTLSCSPISGHRSVSWYQQTPGQGLQFLFEYFSETQRNKGNFPGRFSGRQFSNSRSEMNVSTLELGDSALYLCASSPGQGGNQPQHFGDGTRLSIL.

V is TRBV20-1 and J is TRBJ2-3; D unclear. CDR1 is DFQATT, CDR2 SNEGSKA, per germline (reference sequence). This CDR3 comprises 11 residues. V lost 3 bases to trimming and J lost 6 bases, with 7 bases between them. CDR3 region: CSARNSDTQYF. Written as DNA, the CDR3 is TGCAGTGCTAGGAACTCCGATACGCAGTATTTT.

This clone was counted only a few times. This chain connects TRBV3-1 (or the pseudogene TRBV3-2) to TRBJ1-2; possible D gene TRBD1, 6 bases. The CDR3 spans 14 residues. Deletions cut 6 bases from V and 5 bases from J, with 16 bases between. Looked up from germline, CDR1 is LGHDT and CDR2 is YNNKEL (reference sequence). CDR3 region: CASRGGRTVYGYTF. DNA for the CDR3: TGTGCCAGCAGAGGGGGTCGGACAGTTTATGGCTACACCTTC.

CDR3 nucleotide sequence: TGTGCCAGCTATCCAGGGCTCTCTGGGGCCAACGTCCTGACTTTC. Translating it yields CASYPGLSGANVLTF. J is TRBJ2-6 and V is TRBV28, with a tentative D call TRBD1 (5 bases). Germline-derived CDR1 and CDR2 are MDHEN and SYDVKM. Trimming left V 8 bases short and J 0 bases short, with 11 bases between. The CDR3 covers 15 residues.

CDR3 in DNA: TGTGCCAGCAGCTCCCATCCGGGACAGGGGAACACCGGGGAGCTGTTTTTT. Translation: CASSSHPGQGNTGELFF. This chain connects TRBV7-3 to TRBJ2-2; 9 bases fit TRBD1. The CDR3 is 17 residues long. V lost 4 bases and J lost 1; bases outside the gene matches: 7. Germline V CDR1 and CDR2: SGHTA, FQGTGA.

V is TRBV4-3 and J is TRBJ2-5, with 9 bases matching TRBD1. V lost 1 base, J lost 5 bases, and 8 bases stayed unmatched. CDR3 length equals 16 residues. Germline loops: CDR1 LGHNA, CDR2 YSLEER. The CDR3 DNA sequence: TGCGCCAGCAGCCAAGGGGGACAGGGTATGGGGGAGACCCAGTACTTC. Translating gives CASSQGGQGMGETQYF.

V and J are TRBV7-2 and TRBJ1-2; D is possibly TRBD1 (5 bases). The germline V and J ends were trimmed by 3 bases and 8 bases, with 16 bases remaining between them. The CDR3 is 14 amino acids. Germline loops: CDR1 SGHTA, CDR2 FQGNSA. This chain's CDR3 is CASSLVAAPGGYTF. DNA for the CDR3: TGTGCCAGCAGCTTGGTCGCAGCACCAGGGGGCTACACCTTC.

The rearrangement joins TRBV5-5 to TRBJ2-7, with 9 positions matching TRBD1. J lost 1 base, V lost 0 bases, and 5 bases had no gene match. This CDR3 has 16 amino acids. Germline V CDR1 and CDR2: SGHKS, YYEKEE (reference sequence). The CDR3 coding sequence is TGTGCCAGCAGCTTGGTGGGACAGGGTTTGTCCTACGAGCAGTACTTC. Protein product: CASSLVGQGLSYEQYF.